This T cell receptor beta chain was sequenced for a study of technical replicates of blood from a handful of donors. This clone has a single count. Sequenced by immunoSEQ multiplex PCR; TCRdb stores in-frame clones only, minus some. This sample has about 100,000 clones, with roughly 95% found just once. Trimming took 6 bases from V and 5 from J, leaving 7 bases between them. Looked up from germline, CDR1 is MDHEN and CDR2 is SYDVKM. The CDR3 runs 12 residues. The sequencing sample was made of T cells isolated from PBMCs. The rearrangement uses TRBV28 and TRBJ2-2; D is possibly TRBD2 (6 bases). This TCR was sampled from a human donor in good health. Written as DNA, the CDR3 is TGTGCCAGCAGCCTAGCGACCGGGGAGCTGTTTTTT. As protein: CASSLATGELFF.